The clone carrying this TCR beta chain came up a few times. Its target is not known. TCRdb re-called the reads with MiXCR, one entry per CDR3 protein. The sample contains a few hundred thousand distinct CDR3 sequences, about 35% of which appear only once. The sample is drawn from a study of T cell repertoires in cytomegalovirus infection. In the study overall: As its CMV epitopes, the study selected recently identified HLA-C-restricted and well-studied HLA-B-restricted targets. Shared public TCR beta signatures pointed to both CMV infection and a matching HLA type.

With 11 bases removed from V and 5 bases from J, the gap between germline ends came to 18 bases. The length of the CDR3 is 13 residues. Germline V CDR1 and CDR2: MNHNS, SASEGT. Whole-study findings and limits: Identification of carriers of CMV plus the relevant HLA was achieved through cumulative public TCR beta family frequency.

The chain joins TRBV6-1 to TRBJ2-5; D may correspond to TRBD1 or TRBD2 (6 bases each). The clonotype was recovered from a human donor in good health (CMV status not recorded). Some clones in this sample may be carry-over from other donors' samples. The sequencing used cultured PBMCs, collected from culture after CMV antigen stimulation. CDR3: CAASYGGRETQYF. DNA of the CDR3: TGTGCCGCGTCCTACGGGGGCCGGGAGACCCAGTACTTC.